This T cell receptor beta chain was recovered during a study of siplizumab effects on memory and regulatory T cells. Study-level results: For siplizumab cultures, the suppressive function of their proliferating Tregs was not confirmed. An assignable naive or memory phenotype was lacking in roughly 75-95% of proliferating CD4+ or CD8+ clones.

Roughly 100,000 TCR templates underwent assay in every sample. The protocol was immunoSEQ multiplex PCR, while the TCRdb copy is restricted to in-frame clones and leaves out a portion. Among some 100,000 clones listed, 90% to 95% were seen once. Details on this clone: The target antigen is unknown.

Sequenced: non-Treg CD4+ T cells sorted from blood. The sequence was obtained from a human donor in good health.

CDR3 DNA sequence: TGTGCCAGCAGTTTAGAGGACAGACGGCAGTTCTTC. This encodes CASSLEDRRQFF. The V call is TRBV28, the J call TRBJ2-1, with D perhaps TRBD1 (6 bases). Germline CDR1 MDHEN, CDR2 SYDVKM. The CDR3 runs 12 residues. With 2 bases removed from V and 12 bases from J, the gap between germline ends came to 11 bases.